This TCR beta chain is from a study of T cell changes during pregnancy in multiple sclerosis. Clones were sequenced by immunoSEQ multiplex PCR, and TCRdb holds only the in-frame ones, with some missing. The repertoire consists of around 60,000 clones, with approximately 91% occurring once and the leading ten covering about 1.7%. The length of the CDR3 is 14 residues. V was shortened by 4 bases and J by 2 bases, with 13 bases between the two germline ends. V is TRBV5-7 and J is TRBJ2-7; D ambiguous. Being an ORF, TRBV5-7 has a function that is uncertain. This material consisted of peripheral blood, taken in the first trimester of pregnancy. The sequence was collected from a female donor with multiple sclerosis, enrolled in a pregnancy study. The CDR3 DNA is TGTGCCAGCAGCCCGCTTTATTGGCCCTACGAGCAGTACTTC. Translation gives CASSPLYWPYEQYF.